Below are 15 T cell receptor beta chains sequenced from a single sample in a study of beta chain features in type 1 diabetes. Study-wide findings and caveats: Type 1 diabetes patients had moderately but significantly shorter TCRB CDR3s in all four CD4+ subsets.

Expressed TCRB transcripts were sequenced after all isolated RNA was converted to cDNA. The method was immunoSEQ multiplex PCR; TCRdb's version includes in-frame clones alone and lacks a portion of them. The table shows about 640,000 clones, with approximately 13% occurring only once. The antigens of these receptors remain unknown. What was sequenced was naive CD4+ T cells from blood. The source of these receptors is a young man with type 1 diabetes.

The gene calls are TRBV7-2 and TRBJ2-2, with 11 nucleotides matching TRBD2. CDR3 size: 17 residues. CDR1 and CDR2 from the germline V gene are SGHTA and FQGNSA. V lost 5 bases, J lost 1 base, and 6 bases stayed unmatched. The CDR3 DNA reads as TGTGCCAGCAGCCTCGAAGGACTAGCGGGGAACACCGGGGAGCTGTTTTTT. Translation gives CASSLEGLAGNTGELFF.

V gene TRBV4-2 combines with J gene TRBJ2-7; D remains ambiguous. Deletions cut 0 bases from V and 1 base from J, with 1 base between. Germline lookup yields CDR1 LGHNA and CDR2 YNFKEQ. CDR3 length: 12 amino acids. DNA of the CDR3: TGTGCCAGCAGCCAAGAGTCCTACGAGCAGTACTTC. Protein sequence: CASSQESYEQYF.

This sequence joins TRBV13 and TRBJ2-5; TRBD1 matches 7 bases. The V gene end was trimmed by 5 bases and the J gene end by 1 base; junction bases not matched to a gene: 7. Germline CDR1 reads PRHDT; CDR2 reads FYEKMQ (reference sequence). The CDR3 consists of 15 residues. CDR3 sequence: CASSIWTGAQETQYF. The CDR3 bases are TGTGCCAGCAGCATATGGACAGGAGCCCAAGAGACCCAGTACTTC.

This clone was recorded a few times. This chain joins TRBV28 and TRBJ1-6; D uncertain. Germline CDR1 reads MDHEN; CDR2 reads SYDVKM. The CDR3 has 14 amino acids. Trimming took off 3 bases at V and 7 bases at J, with 10 bases between the two ends. The CDR3 region has the DNA TGTGCCAGCAGTTTTTCGAACCGCAATTCACCCCTCCACTTT. Translation: CASSFSNRNSPLHF.

This clone was observed a handful of times. This chain links TRBV18 with TRBJ2-2; D possibly corresponds to TRBD1 (6 bases). Trimming cost V 2 bases and J 1 base, with 8 bases left between them. The CDR3 is 15 amino acids. Germline-derived CDR1 and CDR2 are KGHSH and LQKENI. CDR3 bases: TGTGCCAGCTCACCAACGGGACAGAACACCGGGGAGCTGTTTTTT. Its translation: CASSPTGQNTGELFF.

This clone was seen a handful of times. The same CDR3 arises from other DNA sequences in this sample as well. This chain links TRBV29-1 with TRBJ2-7; D remains ambiguous. Trimming pared 0 bases from V and 2 bases from J, leaving 5 bases between. Looked up from germline, CDR1 is SQVTM and CDR2 is ANQGSEA. CDR3 length: 12 amino acids. For the CDR3, the DNA is TGCAGCGTTGAAGACAGTCCCTACGAGCAGTACTTC. It translates to CSVEDSPYEQYF.

The CDR3 reads CASSPTRGGAGANVLTF. Here the CDR3 DNA reads TGTGCCAGCAGCCCAACCCGAGGGGGGGCAGGGGCCAACGTCCTGACTTTC. The chain uses TRBV7-2 and TRBJ2-6; TRBD2 is a possible D gene (7 bases). V lost 5 bases and J lost 4, with 18 bases in between. The CDR3 consists of 17 residues. Germline V CDR1 and CDR2: SGHTA, FQGNSA.

The chain employs TRBV7-2 and TRBJ2-7; TRBD1 matches 10 bases. Germline V CDR1 and CDR2: SGHTA, FQGNSA. CDR3 length: 14 amino acids. The V and J ends lost 3 bases and 2 bases, in that order; junction bases with no gene match: 1. The CDR3 bases are TGTGCCAGCAGCTTCGACAGGGGGCCCTACGAGCAGTACTTC. Amino acid sequence: CASSFDRGPYEQYF.

V gene TRBV5-6 combines with J gene TRBJ2-5; D is possibly TRBD2 (6 bases). The ends were cut back, 4 bases at V and 3 bases at J, with 16 bases in the middle. CDR3 length equals 15 residues. The germline CDR1 and CDR2 sequences are SGHDT and YYEEEE. For the CDR3, the DNA is TGTGCCAGCAGCCCCGGGGGAACGCTAGAAGAGACCCAGTACTTC. It translates to CASSPGGTLEETQYF.

This clone has just a few counts. DNA for the CDR3: TGCAGCGTTGGGTCGACAGCCGAGCAGTTCTTC. Protein: CSVGSTAEQFF. The J gene is TRBJ2-1, the V gene TRBV29-1; D perhaps matches TRBD1 (5 bases). Trimming pared 4 bases from V and 10 bases from J, leaving 11 bases between. The CDR3 is 11 residues long. Germline-derived CDR1 and CDR2 are SQVTM and ANQGSEA.

The chain has TRBV25-1 and TRBJ2-1, with 7 nucleotides matching TRBD1. Germline values: CDR1 MGHDK, CDR2 SYGVNS. Germline trimming cut 1 base from V and 11 bases from J; bases unmatched to any gene: 8. The CDR3 covers 14 residues. CDR3 bases: TGTGCCAGCAGTGAATGGATCGGGACAGCGAAGCAGTTCTTC. Its protein product is CASSEWIGTAKQFF.

The rearrangement links TRBV6-6 to TRBJ1-2, with D maybe TRBD1 (5 bases). The CDR3 sequence is 13 residues long. From germline, CDR1 is MNHNY and CDR2 SVGAGI (reference sequence). Between the trimmed V and J ends, which lost 4 bases and 7 bases, there was a span of 13 bases. CDR3 amino acids: CASSSSDSTGYTF. For the CDR3, the DNA is TGTGCCAGCAGTTCCTCCGACAGTACTGGCTACACCTTC.

This clone has more than one count but fewer than ten. This sequence joins TRBV7-2 and TRBJ2-1, with 10 nucleotides matching TRBD2. The CDR3 runs 15 residues. Germline-derived CDR1 and CDR2 are SGHTA and FQGNSA. Trimming removed 8 bases from V and 7 bases from J; junction bases left unmatched: 11. The CDR3 region is CASLSPASGGNEQFF. CDR3 DNA: TGTGCCAGCTTGAGCCCGGCTAGCGGGGGTAATGAGCAGTTCTTC.

The J gene is TRBJ2-3, the V gene TRBV5-1, with D maybe TRBD2 (5 bases). The CDR3 runs to 17 residues. Trimming took off 1 base at V and 2 bases at J, with 17 bases between the two ends. From germline, CDR1 is SGHRS and CDR2 YFSETQ. CDR3 loop: CASSLSIPRRVTDTQYF. CDR3 nucleotide sequence: TGCGCCAGCAGCTTGAGTATCCCCCGGCGGGTCACAGATACGCAGTATTTT.

The chain is built from TRBV6-5 and TRBJ1-1, with D perhaps TRBD1 (6 bases). This CDR3 is built from 15 residues. V was clipped by 0 bases and J by 5 bases, with 13 bases between them. Germline V gene sequence: CDR1 MNHEY, CDR2 SVGAGI. The CDR3 here is CASSYSGAFGTEAFF. The CDR3 coding sequence is TGTGCCAGCAGTTACTCGGGGGCCTTCGGGACTGAAGCTTTCTTT.